The next 26 T cell receptor beta chains were all read from a single sample in a study of blood T cell repertoires in COVID-19 (dated by TCRdb to 2018 to 2020). Library preparation was by the immunoSEQ multiplex PCR assay. Entries here come from immuneACCESS through TCRdb and include only in-frame sequences with V and J called. Some clones fail to appear in such tables; in the studies checked, an unresolved V gene covers under half of the shortfall, and the cause of the remainder is unknown. The table for this sample lists over 110,000 clones; around 89% of them were counted only once. The ten biggest clones cover 28% of the sample. The specimen was peripheral blood. These TCRs come from a human donor in a cohort sampled during active COVID-19.

The chain recombines TRBV5-4 with TRBJ1-2; TRBD1 agrees at 11 bases. The germline CDR1 and CDR2 sequences are SGHNT and YYREEE (reference sequence). The CDR3 extends over 13 amino acids. Losses at the gene ends were 10 bases for V and 8 bases for J; bases not matched to a gene: 10. This chain's CDR3 is CALKWDRGEGYTF. The CDR3 DNA follows: TGTGCCTTAAAGTGGGACAGGGGGGAAGGCTACACCTTC.

This sequence joins TRBV3-1 (or the pseudogene TRBV3-2) and TRBJ2-3; TRBD1 is a possible D gene (5 bases). This CDR3 comprises 15 residues. The V gene lost 2 bases and the J gene lost 1 base, with 10 bases spanning the gap. The germline gives CDR1 LGHDT, CDR2 YNNKEL (reference sequence). CDR3 in DNA: TGTGCCAGCAGCCAACGGCAGGGTCGCACAGATACGCAGTATTTT. Its protein is CASSQRQGRTDTQYF.

The chain has TRBV29-1 and TRBJ1-1, with D hard to call. V lost 4 bases and J lost 0, with 12 bases in between. The germline V gene has CDR1 SQVTM and CDR2 ANQGSEA. The CDR3 totals 14 residues. The chain's CDR3 is CSVGQYRMNTEAFF. CDR3 DNA sequence: TGCAGCGTTGGTCAGTACAGAATGAACACTGAAGCTTTCTTT.

The CDR3 DNA sequence: TGTGCCAGCAGTGAACCCTCGTCCTACGAGCAGTACTTC. Translating it yields CASSEPSSYEQYF. The V gene is TRBV25-1, the J gene TRBJ2-7; D not resolved. V lost 2 bases and J lost 1, with 6 bases in between. Germline loops: CDR1 MGHDK, CDR2 SYGVNS. The CDR3 has 13 amino acids.

CDR3 protein: CASLLGGPSYEQYF. The CDR3 DNA reads TGTGCCAGCCTTCTGGGGGGTCCCTCCTACGAGCAGTACTTC. The chain is built from TRBV6-5 and TRBJ2-7, with D possibly being TRBD2 (6 bases). Trimming took off 8 bases at V and 0 bases at J, with 14 bases between the two ends. CDR3 size: 14 residues. Germline CDR1 MNHEY, CDR2 SVGAGI.

The V call is TRBV10-3, the J call TRBJ2-1, with TRBD2 matching over 9 bases. This CDR3 has 13 residues. V trimming: 8 bases; J trimming: 6 bases; junction bases outside the gene matches: 5. The germline V gene has CDR1 ENHRY and CDR2 SYGVKD. CDR3 bases: TGTGCCATCTCCGCTAGCGGGGCCAATGAGCAGTTCTTC. This sequence encodes CAISASGANEQFF.

The J gene is TRBJ1-2, the V gene TRBV11-2, with 9 nucleotides matching TRBD1. CDR3 length: 15 residues. Trimming at V came to 4 bases and at J to 5 bases, leaving 8 bases not matched to a gene. In germline, CDR1 is SGHAT, CDR2 FQNNGV. The CDR3 DNA is TGTGCCAGCAGCTACGACCTGACAGGGGGTTATGGCTACACCTTC. Protein: CASSYDLTGGYGYTF.

The rearrangement uses TRBV5-1 and TRBJ2-5; TRBD1 is a possible D gene (6 bases). Germline-derived CDR1 and CDR2 are SGHRS and YFSETQ. Trimming shortened V by 6 bases and J by 2 bases, and 17 bases separated the two germline ends. The CDR3 contains 15 residues. The CDR3 protein is CASTPRVDRQETQYF. For the CDR3, the DNA is TGCGCCAGCACCCCCCGGGTGGACAGACAAGAGACCCAGTACTTC.

The chain carries TRBV9 and TRBJ2-1; 15 bases fit TRBD2. Germline assignment: CDR1 SGDLS and CDR2 YYNGEE. The J segment lost 10 bases and the V segment lost 4 bases, leaving 3 bases of the junction unmatched. CDR3 length: 14 residues. The CDR3 DNA reads TGTGCCAGCAGCACCGGACTAGCGGGGGGGGAGCAGTTCTTC. This encodes CASSTGLAGGEQFF.

V usage is TRBV9 and J usage is TRBJ2-3, with TRBD1 matching over 11 bases. This CDR3 has 18 residues. V shed 2 bases, J shed 5 bases, and the junction held 13 bases outside the gene matches. CDR1 and CDR2 from the germline V gene are SGDLS and YYNGEE. The CDR3 sequence: CASSVFPGTGGEVDTQYF. CDR3 DNA sequence: TGTGCCAGCAGCGTCTTCCCCGGGACAGGGGGTGAGGTAGATACGCAGTATTTT. Full variable domain (outside the CDR3, taken from reference TRBV9 and TRBJ2-3): DSGVTQTPKHLITATGQRVTLRCSPRSGDLSVYWYQQSLDQGLQFLIQYYNGEERAKGNILERFSAQQFPDLHSELNLSSLELGDSALYFCASSVFPGTGGEVDTQYFGPGTRLTVL.

The rearrangement uses TRBV9 and TRBJ1-3, with a weak D call TRBD1 (5 bases). Trimming removed 3 bases from V and 2 bases from J, with 12 bases in between. Germline values: CDR1 SGDLS, CDR2 YYNGEE. This CDR3 is 15 amino acids long. DNA for the CDR3: TGTGCCAGCAGCGAGAGCGGGGGGACTGGAAACACCATATATTTT. Protein sequence: CASSESGGTGNTIYF.

This clone was detected once. The DNA of the CDR3 is TGTGCCAGCAGCCAGGCACACAATGAGCAGTTCTTC. This sequence encodes CASSQAHNEQFF. V gene TRBV6-5 combines with J gene TRBJ2-1; no definite D call. Germline-derived CDR1 and CDR2 are MNHEY and SVGAGI. V was pared by 6 bases and J by 5 bases, with 8 bases between. There are 12 residues in the CDR3.

V and J are TRBV6-5 and TRBJ2-5; maybe TRBD1 (5 bases). Trimming removed 7 bases from V and 7 bases from J, with 19 bases in between. CDR3 length equals 14 residues. The germline V gene has CDR1 MNHEY and CDR2 SVGAGI. CDR3 nucleotides: TGTGCCAGCACCCCCCGACAGATCTTGGGGACCCAGTACTTC. It encodes CASTPRQILGTQYF.

This sequence joins TRBV29-1 and TRBJ2-7; 7 bases line up with TRBD1. The CDR3 extends over 12 amino acids. The J segment lost 2 bases and the V segment lost 4 bases, leaving 2 bases of the junction unmatched. Germline V CDR1 and CDR2: SQVTM, ANQGSEA. The CDR3 nucleotides read TGCAGCGTTGCTGACAGGGCCTACGAGCAGTACTTC. It yields the protein CSVADRAYEQYF.

The chain carries TRBV29-1 and TRBJ2-2; D not certain. Trimming stripped 5 bases from V and 7 bases from J, with 14 bases between. Germline loops: CDR1 SQVTM, CDR2 ANQGSEA. This CDR3 region has 13 residues. This chain's CDR3 is CSVLLPLVGELFF. CDR3 bases: TGCAGCGTTCTCCTTCCCCTTGTCGGGGAGCTGTTTTTT.

V gene TRBV7-9 combines with J gene TRBJ1-2; the match to TRBD1 covers 7 bases. The CDR3 sequence is 14 residues long. Germline V gene lookup returns CDR1 SEHNR and CDR2 FQNEAQ (reference sequence). With 6 bases clipped from V and 4 bases from J, the junction kept 8 bases outside the gene matches. CDR3 coding DNA: TGTGCCAGCAGGGACGGGACAGCTTCCTATGGCTACACCTTC. Residues: CASRDGTASYGYTF.

This clone was observed a few times. This chain connects TRBV7-9 to TRBJ1-1; maybe TRBD1 (5 bases). The CDR3 has 12 residues. V was trimmed by 8 bases and J by 1 base, leaving 8 bases between them. Germline V gene data show CDR1 as SEHNR and CDR2 as FQNEAQ (reference sequence). As DNA, the CDR3 is TGTGCCAGCTTCGGGGGGAACACTGAAGCTTTCTTT. It is translated as CASFGGNTEAFF.

The rearrangement links TRBV4-1 to TRBJ2-7; D perhaps matches TRBD2 (6 bases). There are 14 residues in the CDR3. The V end lost 1 base, the J end lost 3 bases, and 10 bases lay between the germline ends. Germline assignment: CDR1 MGHRA and CDR2 YSYEKL. CDR3 sequence reads: CASSQGRGIYEQYF. As DNA, the CDR3 is TGCGCCAGCAGCCAAGGGAGGGGAATCTACGAGCAGTACTTC.

This chain uses TRBV5-8 with TRBJ2-7; D is possibly TRBD2 (5 bases). Germline loops: CDR1 SGHTS, CDR2 YDEGEE. Trimming stripped 4 bases from V and 0 bases from J, with 14 bases between. CDR3 length: 15 amino acids. The CDR3 is CASSNPPGSSYEQYF. CDR3 sequence (DNA): TGTGCCAGCAGCAATCCCCCGGGGAGCTCCTACGAGCAGTACTTC.

The chain is built from TRBV4-1 and TRBJ2-7; D gene ambiguous. Germline V gives CDR1 MGHRA, CDR2 YSYEKL. The ends were cut back, 6 bases at V and 1 base at J, with 16 bases in the middle. The CDR3 extends over 15 amino acids. For the CDR3, the DNA is TGCGCCAGCAGATACGAGGCTACGGCTTCCTACGAGCAGTACTTC. Residues: CASRYEATASYEQYF.

The chain couples TRBV24-1 to TRBJ2-5; D is unclear. CDR3 length equals 16 residues. V lost 5 bases to trimming and J lost 0 bases, with 15 bases between them. CDR1 and CDR2 from the germline V gene are KGHDR and SFDVKD. Written as DNA, the CDR3 is TGTGCCACCAGTGGCAGGATGGGTGGGCACCAAGAGACCCAGTACTTC. Protein product: CATSGRMGGHQETQYF.

The chain uses TRBV7-9 and TRBJ1-2; 8 nucleotides match TRBD1. Germline V gives CDR1 SEHNR, CDR2 FQNEAQ (reference sequence). Losses at the gene ends were 5 bases for V and 5 bases for J; bases not matched to a gene: 10. The CDR3 runs to 15 residues. CDR3 loop: CASSLSQGQVYGYTF. CDR3 sequence (DNA): TGTGCCAGCAGCCTCTCCCAGGGACAGGTGTATGGCTACACCTTC.

The chain employs TRBV5-5 and TRBJ1-1; possibly TRBD1 for D (5 bases). CDR1 is SGHKS, CDR2 YYEKEE, per germline (reference sequence). Trimming removed 0 bases from V and 0 bases from J, with 9 bases in between. The CDR3 totals 15 residues. DNA of the CDR3: TGTGCCAGCAGCTTGGGACAGACCATGAACACTGAAGCTTTCTTT. Amino acids: CASSLGQTMNTEAFF.

The rearrangement links TRBV18 to TRBJ2-4; 10 nucleotides agree with TRBD2. Germline assignment: CDR1 KGHSH and CDR2 LQKENI. The CDR3 is made up of 15 amino acids. With V trimmed by 5 bases and J by 0 bases, 1 base remained unmatched. This chain's CDR3 is CASSASGGAKNIQYF. In nucleotides, the CDR3 is TGTGCCAGCTCAGCTAGCGGGGGAGCCAAAAACATTCAGTACTTC.

The chain uses TRBV7-2 and TRBJ2-5, with D possibly being TRBD2 (6 bases). V was shortened by 6 bases and J by 5 bases, with 10 bases between the two germline ends. Per germline, CDR1 SGHTA and CDR2 FQGNSA. This CDR3 is built from 12 residues. The CDR3: CASSPAGETQYF. DNA for the CDR3: TGTGCCAGCAGTCCCGCGGGGGAGACCCAGTACTTC.

This clone occurred once. The rearrangement joins TRBV30 to TRBJ1-1; the match to TRBD1 covers 9 bases. This CDR3 is 18 amino acids long. Looked up from germline, CDR1 is GTSNPN and CDR2 is SVGIG (reference sequence). J lost 3 bases, V lost 3 bases, and 17 bases had no gene match. CDR3 coding DNA: TGTGCCTGGAGGGGGACAGGGCGACCGAAGGTGGGGGACACTGAAGCTTTCTTT. This encodes CAWRGTGRPKVGDTEAFF.